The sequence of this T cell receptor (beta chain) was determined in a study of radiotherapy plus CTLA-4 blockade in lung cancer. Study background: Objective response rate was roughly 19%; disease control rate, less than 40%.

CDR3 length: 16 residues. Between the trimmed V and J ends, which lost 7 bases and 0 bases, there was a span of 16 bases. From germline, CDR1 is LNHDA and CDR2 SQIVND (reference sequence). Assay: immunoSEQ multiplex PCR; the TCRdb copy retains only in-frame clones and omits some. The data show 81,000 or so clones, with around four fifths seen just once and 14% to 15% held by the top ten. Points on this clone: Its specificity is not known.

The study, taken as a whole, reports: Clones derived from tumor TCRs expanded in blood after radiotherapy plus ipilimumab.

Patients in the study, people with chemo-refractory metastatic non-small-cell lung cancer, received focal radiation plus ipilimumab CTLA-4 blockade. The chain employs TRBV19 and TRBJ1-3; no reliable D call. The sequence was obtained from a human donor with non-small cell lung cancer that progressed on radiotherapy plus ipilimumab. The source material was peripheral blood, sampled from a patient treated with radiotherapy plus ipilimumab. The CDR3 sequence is CASTVWGEPSGNTIYF. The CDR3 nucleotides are TGTGCCAGTACCGTCTGGGGAGAACCCTCTGGAAACACCATATATTTT.